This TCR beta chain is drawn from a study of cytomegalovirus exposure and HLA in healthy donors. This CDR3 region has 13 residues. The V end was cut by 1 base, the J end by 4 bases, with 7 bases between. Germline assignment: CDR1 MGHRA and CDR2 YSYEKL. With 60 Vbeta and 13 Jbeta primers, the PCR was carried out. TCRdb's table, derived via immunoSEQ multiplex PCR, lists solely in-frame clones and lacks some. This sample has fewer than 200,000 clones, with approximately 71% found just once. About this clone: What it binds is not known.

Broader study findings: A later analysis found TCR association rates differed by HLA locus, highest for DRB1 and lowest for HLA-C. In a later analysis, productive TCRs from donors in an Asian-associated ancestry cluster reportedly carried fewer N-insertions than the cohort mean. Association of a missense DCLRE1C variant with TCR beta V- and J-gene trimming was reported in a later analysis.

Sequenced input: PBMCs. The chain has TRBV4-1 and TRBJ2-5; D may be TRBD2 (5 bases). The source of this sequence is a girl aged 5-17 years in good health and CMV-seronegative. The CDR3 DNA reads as TGCGCCAGCAGCCAAGTTGAGGGAGAGACCCAGTACTTC. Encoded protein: CASSQVEGETQYF.